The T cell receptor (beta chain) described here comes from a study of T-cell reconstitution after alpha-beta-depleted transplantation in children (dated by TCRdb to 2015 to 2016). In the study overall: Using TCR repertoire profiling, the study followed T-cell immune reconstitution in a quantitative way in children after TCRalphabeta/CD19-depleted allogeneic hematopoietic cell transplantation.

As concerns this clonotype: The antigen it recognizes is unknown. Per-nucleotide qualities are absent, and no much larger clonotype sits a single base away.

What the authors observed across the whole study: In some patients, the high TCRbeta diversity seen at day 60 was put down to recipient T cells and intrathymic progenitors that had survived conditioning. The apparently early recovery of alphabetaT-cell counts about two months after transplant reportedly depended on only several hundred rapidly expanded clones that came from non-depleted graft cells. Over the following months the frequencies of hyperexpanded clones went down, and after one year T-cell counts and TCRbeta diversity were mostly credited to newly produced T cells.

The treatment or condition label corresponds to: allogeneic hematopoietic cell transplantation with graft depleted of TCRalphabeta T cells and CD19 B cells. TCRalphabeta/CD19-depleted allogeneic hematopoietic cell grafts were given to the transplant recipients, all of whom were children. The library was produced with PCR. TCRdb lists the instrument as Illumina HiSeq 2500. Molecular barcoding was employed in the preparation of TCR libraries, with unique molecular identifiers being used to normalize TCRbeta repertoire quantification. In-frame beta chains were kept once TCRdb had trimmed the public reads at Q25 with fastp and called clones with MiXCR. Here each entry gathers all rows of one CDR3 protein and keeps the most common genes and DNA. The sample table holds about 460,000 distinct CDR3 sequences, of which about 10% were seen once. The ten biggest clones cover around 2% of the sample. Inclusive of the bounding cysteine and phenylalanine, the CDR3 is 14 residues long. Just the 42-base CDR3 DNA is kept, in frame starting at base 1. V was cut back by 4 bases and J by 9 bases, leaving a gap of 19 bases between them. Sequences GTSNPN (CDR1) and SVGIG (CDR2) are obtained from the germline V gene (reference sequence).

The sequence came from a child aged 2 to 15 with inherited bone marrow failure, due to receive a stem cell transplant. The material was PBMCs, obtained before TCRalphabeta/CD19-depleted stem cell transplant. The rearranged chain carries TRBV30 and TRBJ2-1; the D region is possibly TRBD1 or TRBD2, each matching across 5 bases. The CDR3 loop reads CAWNRDPPRGEQFF. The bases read TGTGCCTGGAACCGGGACCCTCCGAGGGGTGAGCAGTTCTTC.